A selection of T cell receptor beta chains follows, all from one sample in a study of T-cell reconstitution after alpha-beta-depleted transplantation in children. TCRdb fed the PCR reads into MiXCR, producing one record per CDR3 protein. The table has about 310,000 distinct CDR3 sequences, approximately 23% seen once; the top ten hold approximately 11%. The specimen comprised PBMCs, mostly from graft donor cells, sampled 180 days after TCRalphabeta/CD19-depleted stem cell transplant. These receptor sequences come from a male patient under 18 who had a stem cell transplant for acute lymphoblastic leukemia, so the T cells may come from the graft donor. Each CDR3 is given without its conserved first and last residue. Fields, in order: J gene, V gene, CDR3 length, CDR3 protein.

j_gene: TRBJ2-1; v_gene: TRBV27; len: 13; CDR3aa: ASRRTSGSYWEQF
j_gene: TRBJ1-1; v_gene: TRBV5-1; len: 10; CDR3aa: ASSETALEAF
j_gene: TRBJ2-7; v_gene: TRBV18; len: 14; CDR3aa: ASSAPGTRGSYEQY
j_gene: TRBJ2-3; v_gene: TRBV9; len: 15; CDR3aa: ASSVVFGDPYTDTQY
j_gene: TRBJ2-1; v_gene: TRBV6-4; len: 13; CDR3aa: ASRASSGPYNEQF
j_gene: TRBJ2-5; v_gene: TRBV12-3/TRBV12-4; len: 12; CDR3aa: ASSLQGARETQY
j_gene: TRBJ2-2; v_gene: TRBV12-3/TRBV12-4; len: 13; CDR3aa: ASSPEGRGTGELF
j_gene: TRBJ2-7; v_gene: TRBV7-9; len: 12; CDR3aa: ASSPGTEIYEQY
j_gene: TRBJ1-2; v_gene: TRBV29-1; len: 11; CDR3aa: SVERQAYYGYT
j_gene: TRBJ2-1; v_gene: TRBV5-6; len: 15; CDR3aa: ASSLALLAYSYNEQF
j_gene: TRBJ2-3; v_gene: TRBV6-1; len: 14; CDR3aa: ASTLGLAGETDTQY
j_gene: TRBJ2-1; v_gene: TRBV6-2/TRBV6-3; len: 20; CDR3aa: ASIPDRSWTSGRPPYNNEQF
j_gene: TRBJ2-1; v_gene: TRBV7-9; len: 11; CDR3aa: ASSRGLAVEQF
j_gene: TRBJ2-1; v_gene: TRBV15; len: 11; CDR3aa: ATSRHRYNEQF
j_gene: TRBJ2-5; v_gene: TRBV6-5; len: 14; CDR3aa: ASSYWFRTGEETQY
j_gene: TRBJ2-7; v_gene: TRBV9; len: 11; CDR3aa: ASSVEVRGEQY
j_gene: TRBJ1-4; v_gene: TRBV7-9; len: 13; CDR3aa: ASSPLRRGNEKLF